The rows below give T cell receptor beta chains drawn from one sample of a study of blood T cell repertoires in COVID-19. This table comes from immunoSEQ multiplex PCR, and its TCRdb copy is limited to in-frame clones, with some not included. The table lists around 300,000 clones, about 88% of them singletons. Material for sequencing was PBMCs or T cells enriched from blood (not recorded which). Receptor source: a woman aged 45 to 65 who had recovered from COVID-19. CDR3s include the opening cysteine and the closing phenylalanine or tryptophan. D genes are given only for firm matches. Clone size is given for some rows only: seen once, a few or many times, or a class if the clone is expanded.

CDR3nt | CDR3aa | v_gene | len | d_gene | abundance | j_gene
TGTGCCAGCAGTTTACAACCCGGGACTAGAGCCGAGCAGTACTTC | CASSLQPGTRAEQYF | TRBV27 | 15 | TRBD2 | . | TRBJ2-7
TGTGCCAGCAGCTTAGGGACAGGGGACCCGGCCATTCACTTT | CASSLGTGDPAIHF | TRBV7-9 | 14 | TRBD1 | . | TRBJ1-6
TGCAGTGCTAGCGGCACAGATACGCAGTATTTT | CSASGTDTQYF | TRBV20-1 | 11 | . | . | TRBJ2-3
TGTGCCAGCAGCACACGGGTGAACACTGAAGCTTTCTTT | CASSTRVNTEAFF | TRBV9 | 13 | . | few | TRBJ1-1
TGTGCCAGCTCACCAATCTGGTCAGGGGGGGAGACCCAGTACTTC | CASSPIWSGGETQYF | TRBV18 | 15 | . | . | TRBJ2-5
TGTGCCAGCAGTTCCAGCGATGAGCAGTTCTTC | CASSSSDEQFF | TRBV28 | 11 | . | . | TRBJ2-1
TGCGCCAGCAGCCGGGGACTAGCGGGTGTCTACGAGCAGTACTTC | CASSRGLAGVYEQYF | TRBV4-3 | 15 | TRBD2 | once | TRBJ2-7
TGTGCCAGCAAGGCGGGCTCGACGAGCTCCTACGAGCAGTACTTC | CASKAGSTSSYEQYF | TRBV28 | 15 | . | . | TRBJ2-7
TGTGCCAGCAGTTACTTACCAGGGGTCATTGGCAATCAGCCCCAGCATTTT | CASSYLPGVIGNQPQHF | TRBV6-2/TRBV6-3 | 17 | . | . | TRBJ1-5
TGTGCCAGCAGTACTCCGGGACAGGCCAGACACGAGCAGTACTTC | CASSTPGQARHEQYF | TRBV5-4 | 15 | TRBD1 | . | TRBJ2-7
TGTGCCAGCAGCTTAAGGGGCAGGGGCACTGAAGCTTTCTTT | CASSLRGRGTEAFF | TRBV7-2 | 14 | . | . | TRBJ1-1
TGTGCCACCTCTAGACAGGGAAAATCCCGCTATGGCTACACCTTC | CATSRQGKSRYGYTF | TRBV28 | 15 | TRBD1 | . | TRBJ1-2
TGTGCCAGCAGCTCCGGACAGGGGAGAGATCAGCCCCAGCATTTT | CASSSGQGRDQPQHF | TRBV7-9 | 15 | TRBD1 | . | TRBJ1-5
TGTGCCACCAGCAGAGAGGGGACAGGCACAAATCATGGCTACACCTTC | CATSREGTGTNHGYTF | TRBV15 | 16 | TRBD1 | . | TRBJ1-2
TGTGCCAGCACAGAGACTGCAACTAATGAAAAACTGTTTTTT | CASTETATNEKLFF | TRBV3-1/TRBV3-2 | 14 | . | . | TRBJ1-4
TGTGCCAGCAGCTCACAGGGGGCTACTGAAGCTTTCTTT | CASSSQGATEAFF | TRBV11-3 | 13 | TRBD1 | . | TRBJ1-1
TGTGCCAGCAGCTCGGTCAACAGGGGGCAGAGCTACACCTTC | CASSSVNRGQSYTF | TRBV7-2 | 14 | TRBD1 | . | TRBJ1-2
TGCGCCAGCAGCCAAGATATCGGGCTAGCGGGGGGACAAGAGACCCAGTACTTC | CASSQDIGLAGGQETQYF | TRBV4-1 | 18 | TRBD2 | once | TRBJ2-5
TGTGCCAGCAGTCCGGGACAGGGTCGGACCGGGGAGCTGTTTTTT | CASSPGQGRTGELFF | TRBV28 | 15 | TRBD1 | . | TRBJ2-2
TGCGCCAGCAGCCAGGTCGGACAGAGAAATGGCTACACCTTC | CASSQVGQRNGYTF | TRBV4-3 | 14 | . | . | TRBJ1-2
TGTGCCAGCAGCCAGGGATCAGCGGGTACCACAGATACGCAGTATTTT | CASSQGSAGTTDTQYF | TRBV4-2 | 16 | . | . | TRBJ2-3
TGTGCCAGTAGCCCGAGGAGTCGGGAGACCCAGTACTTC | CASSPRSRETQYF | TRBV19 | 13 | . | . | TRBJ2-5
TGTGCCAGCAGCCAAGATGTAGAGACAAACAATGAGCAGTTCTTC | CASSQDVETNNEQFF | TRBV4-2 | 15 | . | . | TRBJ2-1
TGTGCCAGCAGCATTAGGACAGGGGTGAAATCACCCCTCCACTTT | CASSIRTGVKSPLHF | TRBV5-8 | 15 | TRBD1 | . | TRBJ1-6
TGTGCCAGCAGCGTAGGAGGGAGACTAGAGAACGAGCAGTACTTC | CASSVGGRLENEQYF | TRBV9 | 15 | . | . | TRBJ2-7
TGTGCCAGCAGCTCCCGGAGCCCCTACGAGCAGTACTTC | CASSSRSPYEQYF | TRBV3-1/TRBV3-2 | 13 | . | . | TRBJ2-7
TGTGCCTGGGGGGCAGGGGGAAATGAAAAACTGTTTTTT | CAWGAGGNEKLFF | TRBV30 | 13 | TRBD1 | . | TRBJ1-4
TGCAGCGTTGCCCCCGGGGGCACTGAAGCTTTCTTT | CSVAPGGTEAFF | TRBV29-1 | 12 | . | . | TRBJ1-1
TGTGCCAGTAGTATACAGGGTGGTGCAACTAATGAAAAACTGTTTTTT | CASSIQGGATNEKLFF | TRBV19 | 16 | . | . | TRBJ1-4
TGCAGTGCTATCTACAGTCCCGAGCAGTACTTC | CSAIYSPEQYF | TRBV20-1 | 11 | . | . | TRBJ2-7
TGTGCCAGCAGTTTATCCCCCACGGGAGTGAAAGAAAAACTGTTTTTT | CASSLSPTGVKEKLFF | TRBV27 | 16 | . | . | TRBJ1-4
TGTGCCAGCTCTGGACAGGATAGGAGCTATGGCTACACCTTC | CASSGQDRSYGYTF | TRBV6-5 | 14 | TRBD1 | . | TRBJ1-2
TGTGCCAGCAGCTTTCGACAGGGGGCAAACAATCAGCCCCAGCATTTT | CASSFRQGANNQPQHF | TRBV7-2 | 16 | TRBD1 | . | TRBJ1-5
TGTGCTAGTGGTCGACGGGTAGATACGCAGTATTTT | CASGRRVDTQYF | TRBV12-5 | 12 | . | . | TRBJ2-3
TGTGCCAGTAGTCCCACCGAGACAGCCAGATCTGGAAACACCATATATTTT | CASSPTETARSGNTIYF | TRBV19 | 17 | . | . | TRBJ1-3
TGTGCCAGCAGTTCGTTTAACAGGGGGCAGATCTATGGCTACACCTTC | CASSSFNRGQIYGYTF | TRBV28 | 16 | TRBD1 | . | TRBJ1-2
TGTGCCAGCAGTTTACTCCAGGGGGAGGCTTTCTTT | CASSLLQGEAFF | TRBV28 | 12 | TRBD1 | . | TRBJ1-1
TGTGCCTGGACTCAGGGGCGGTTGGCCCCAGATACGCAGTATTTT | CAWTQGRLAPDTQYF | TRBV30 | 15 | . | once | TRBJ2-3
TGTGCCACCAGCAGAGATCAGAGGGAAGATACGCAGTATTTT | CATSRDQREDTQYF | TRBV15 | 14 | . | . | TRBJ2-3
TGTGCCAGCAGCTGGGGGGGGTGGATCCGGGAGGTAAGGGAGACCCAGTACTTC | CASSWGGWIREVRETQYF | TRBV11-2 | 18 | TRBD2 | . | TRBJ2-5
TGCGCCAGCAGCCAAGACCGGGACAGGGTGGCCGGGGAGCTGTTTTTT | CASSQDRDRVAGELFF | TRBV4-1 | 16 | TRBD1 | once | TRBJ2-2
TGTGCCAGCAGCTCGACAGGGGGCAAAGCATCACCCCTCCACTTT | CASSSTGGKASPLHF | TRBV11-2 | 15 | TRBD1 | . | TRBJ1-6
TGTGCCAGCAGTGAACCTCAGGGTTGGGTTGAAAAACTGTTTTTT | CASSEPQGWVEKLFF | TRBV6-1 | 15 | . | . | TRBJ1-4
TGTGCCAGCAGCTCAACAGGGAAATCGTCCTCACCCCTCCACTTT | CASSSTGKSSSPLHF | TRBV5-8 | 15 | . | once | TRBJ1-6
TGTGCCACCAGTGATTTTCCAGCTGGAAACACCATATATTTT | CATSDFPAGNTIYF | TRBV24-1 | 14 | . | . | TRBJ1-3
TGTGCCAGTAGTATGACAGGGATCCAGCCCCAGCATTTT | CASSMTGIQPQHF | TRBV19 | 13 | TRBD1 | . | TRBJ1-5
TGTGCCAGCAGCCAAGATAACAGGGGATATGGCTACACCTTC | CASSQDNRGYGYTF | TRBV3-1/TRBV3-2 | 14 | TRBD1 | . | TRBJ1-2
TGTGCCAGCAGTTTGGGGACAGGGGGCTACACCTTC | CASSLGTGGYTF | TRBV28 | 12 | TRBD1 | . | TRBJ1-2
TGTGCCAGCAGCTTGGGACTGTACAATGAGCAGTTCTTC | CASSLGLYNEQFF | TRBV9 | 13 | . | . | TRBJ2-1